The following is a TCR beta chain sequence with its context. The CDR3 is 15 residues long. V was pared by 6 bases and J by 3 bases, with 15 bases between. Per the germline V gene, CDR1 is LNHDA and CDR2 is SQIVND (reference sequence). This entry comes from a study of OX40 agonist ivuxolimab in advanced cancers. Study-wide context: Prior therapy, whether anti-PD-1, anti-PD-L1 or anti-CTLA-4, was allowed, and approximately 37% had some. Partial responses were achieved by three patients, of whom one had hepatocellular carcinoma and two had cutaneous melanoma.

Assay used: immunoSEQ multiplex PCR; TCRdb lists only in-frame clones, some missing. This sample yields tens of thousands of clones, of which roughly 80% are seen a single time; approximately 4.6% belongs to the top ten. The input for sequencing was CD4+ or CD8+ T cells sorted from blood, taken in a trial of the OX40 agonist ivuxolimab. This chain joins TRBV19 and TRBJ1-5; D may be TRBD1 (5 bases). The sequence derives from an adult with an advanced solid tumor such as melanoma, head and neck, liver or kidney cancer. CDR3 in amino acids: CASRGGGRNNQPQHF. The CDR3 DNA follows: TGTGCCAGTAGGGGGGGAGGGAGAAACAATCAGCCCCAGCATTTT.